Detailed here is one T cell receptor (beta chain). The sample is drawn from a study of blood T cell repertoires in COVID-19. For the study at large: Specimens from acute and convalescent COVID-19 originated in the United States, Italy and Spain. PBMCs, B-cell-depleted T cells, or T cells were the source of the cDNA or gDNA that made up the material.

In germline, CDR1 is ENHRY, CDR2 SYGVKD. The CDR3 contains 13 residues. Trimming left V 6 bases short and J 3 bases short, with 11 bases between. In the study's own analysis: Amplified reference gene primers provided the basis for estimating nucleated cell counts. Profiling relied on immunoSEQ multiplex PCR, and the TCRdb table lists in-frame clones only, not all of them. That table is the source of V, J and clone size, and D and trimming were worked out from the DNA. The sample yields approximately 60,000 clones, roughly four fifths seen once. Sequencing was done on a sample of peripheral blood. This receptor was identified in a human donor in a cohort sampled during active COVID-19. This sequence joins TRBV10-3 and TRBJ1-1; the D gene is possibly TRBD1 (5 bases). The CDR3 protein is CAIRQGGDTEAFF. CDR3 nucleotide sequence: TGTGCCATCAGGCAGGGTGGGGACACTGAAGCTTTCTTT.